This TCR beta chain was sequenced for a study of blood T cell repertoires in COVID-19 (dated by TCRdb to 2019 to 2021). Regarding the research as a whole: The collaborator samples originated in the United States, Italy and Spain and spanned the acute and convalescent phases of COVID-19. The prospective study material was composed of cDNA or gDNA derived from T cells, B-cell-depleted T cells, or PBMCs. The dataset comprised deeply sampled blood TCRbeta repertoires from subjects exposed to, actively infected with, or recovered from COVID-19. The repertoires were released in a freely available public database intended as a resource for research on the immune response to SARS-CoV-2. Samples were obtained from the ongoing ImmuneRACE study (first 160 participants) and from over 1,000 subjects provided by 6 global collaborators. A de-identified subject ID, COVID-19 status, age in years and sex were almost always included in the sample metadata. Where available, HLA class I and class II types were obtained from metadata supplied by the sample provider rather than from assay-based typing. Study-wide conclusions, independent of this receptor: The amount of clinical and demographic metadata varied by source and participant and was provided uncurated.

Spanning cysteine to phenylalanine, the CDR3 consists of 16 amino acids. Only the CDR3 DNA is retained, 48 bases long and in frame from the first base. CDR1 and CDR2, looked up from the germline V gene, are MGHRA and YSYEKL. Ends trimmed: V by 0 bases, J by 5 bases; bases unmatched to a gene: 9. Collaborating institutions collected whole blood in K2EDTA tubes following their own protocols. For TCRbeta analysis, collaborator samples were shipped as frozen whole blood, as isolated PBMCs, or as DNA extracted from either sample type. Of note for this clone: Its antigen remains undetermined. No much larger clone exists at a distance of one base, and base qualities are not known.

TCRbeta CDR3 regions were amplified from genomic DNA by means of the immunoSEQ Assay, a bias-controlled multiplex PCR. The original methods were these. Within the assay, amplification of reference gene primers was used to estimate how many nucleated cells each sample contained. To quantify the absolute abundance of each unique TCRbeta CDR3 rearrangement, sequence reads were collapsed and filtered. For each sample, productive Simpson clonality was calculated as the square root of Simpson's diversity index across productive rearrangements. This is the immuneACCESS table as TCRdb keeps it, with only in-frame sequences that have V and J called. A part of the clones is gone; compared with another copy, unresolved V genes explain less than half, and the rest is unexplained. V, J and clone size derive from that table, while D and trimming were established from the DNA sequence. The sample table contains around 150,000 clones; only one count was recorded for 70% to 90% of them. The leading ten clones occupy roughly 7.8% of the sample.

The V gene is TRBV4-1 and the J gene is TRBJ1-2; 7 bases in the junction line up with TRBD1. Input material: peripheral blood. This sequence originates from a man between 60 and 75 years old with acute or convalescent COVID-19. The DNA is TGCGCCAGCAGCCAAGATGGCCAGGGGACAGCTTATGGCTACACCTTC. This codes for CASSQDGQGTAYGYTF.